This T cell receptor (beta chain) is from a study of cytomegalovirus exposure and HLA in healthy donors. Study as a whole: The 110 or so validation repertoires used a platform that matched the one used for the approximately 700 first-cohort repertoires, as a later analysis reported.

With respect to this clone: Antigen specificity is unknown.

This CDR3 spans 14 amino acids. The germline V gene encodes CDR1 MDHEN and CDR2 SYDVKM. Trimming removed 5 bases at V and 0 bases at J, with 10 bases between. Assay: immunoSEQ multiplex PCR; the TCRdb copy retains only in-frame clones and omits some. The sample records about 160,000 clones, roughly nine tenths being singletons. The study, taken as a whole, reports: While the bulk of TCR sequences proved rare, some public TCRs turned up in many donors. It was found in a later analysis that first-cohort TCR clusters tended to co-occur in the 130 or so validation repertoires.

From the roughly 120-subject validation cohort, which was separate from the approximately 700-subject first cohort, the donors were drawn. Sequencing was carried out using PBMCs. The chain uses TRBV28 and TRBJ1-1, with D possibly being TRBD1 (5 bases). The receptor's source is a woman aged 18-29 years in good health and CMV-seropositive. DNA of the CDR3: TGTGCCAGCAGTATCCGACAGCTGAACACTGAAGCTTTCTTT. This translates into CASSIRQLNTEAFF.